This T cell receptor beta chain was sequenced for a study of immunodeficiency (dated by TCRdb to about 2019). For the wider study: The repertoires were analyzed to search for VDJ recombination defects and oligoclonality. Broad study findings and their caveats: Entropy comparisons showed n=3 (open circles) for patients versus healthy controls; a thymic development effect was only suggested as possible. Relative to control CD8+ T cells, CD8+ T cells from patients had restricted TRB V-J pairing and a lower productive entropy. Based on top-100 and total clonotype frequencies, severe oligoclonality showed up in patient CD8+ T cells, whereas patient CD4+ T cells did not show severe oligoclonality.

CD3+CD8+ T cells were sorted from fresh PBMCs before TCR sequencing. A distance of 8 bases separates the germline ends of V and J, which lose 8 bases and 3 bases respectively. CDR1 and CDR2 are drawn from the germline V gene: SNHLY, FYNNEI. From its cysteine to its phenylalanine, the CDR3 spans 11 amino acids. Only the CDR3 DNA is retained, 33 bases long and in frame from the first base. Genomic DNA was extracted with the QIAamp DNA Blood Mini Kit and sent for immunoSEQ repertoire analysis. Multiplex PCR was used to amplify CDR3 regions from a standard amount of genomic DNA template. The PCR products underwent sequencing on an Illumina platform. Per the source publication's procedure: Alignment of sequences to a reference was performed, and V, D and J gene definitions were taken from IMGT. To eliminate PCR and sequencing errors, a nearest-neighbor clustering algorithm combined closely related sequences. V, D and J usage in productive unique and total sequences was analyzed using ImmunoSEQ Analyzer tools and R version 3.6.1. This is the immuneACCESS table as TCRdb keeps it, with only in-frame sequences that have V and J called. A part of the clones is gone; compared with another copy, unresolved V genes explain less than half, and the rest is unexplained. The V and J calls and clone size come from that table; D and trimming were worked out from the DNA. The sample table lists 1,000 to 1,200 clones, about nine tenths of them with a count of one. 1.4% to 1.5% of the sample goes to the ten largest clones.

Comments on this clone: Its specific antigen is unknown. Per-base qualities were not stored, and no clone one base away is much larger.

The receptor chain draws on TRBV2 and TRBJ2-7, with TRBD2 as a weak D call on 6 bases. The TCR originated in a female donor. Sequenced material: CD8+ T cells from blood. CDR3 sequence: CASRGNYEQYF. The DNA sequence is as follows: TGTGCCAGCCGGGGGAACTACGAGCAGTACTTC.